Presented here are 9 T cell receptor beta chains from one specimen sequenced in a study of T cell repertoires in cytomegalovirus infection. These TCRs are of unknown antigen specificity. MiXCR, applied by TCRdb to the reads, yields one record per CDR3 protein. The data hold 450,000 to 600,000 distinct CDR3 sequences, with around 30% observed a single time. This sample comprised cultured PBMCs, obtained from culture after CMV antigen stimulation. These receptors were taken from a human donor in good health (CMV status not recorded). Some clones in this sample may be carry-over from other donors' samples.

For the CDR3, the DNA is TGCAGCGTTGATGGGAGCGGAAGGGGGGGAACCAGCTCCTACAATGAGCAGTTCTTC. Translated: CSVDGSGRGGTSSYNEQFF. The V gene is TRBV29-1, the J gene TRBJ2-1; D possibly corresponds to TRBD2 (7 bases). The V gene lost 3 bases and the J gene lost 0 bases, with 24 bases spanning the gap. The CDR3 consists of 19 residues. In germline, CDR1 is SQVTM, CDR2 ANQGSEA.

This sequence joins TRBV6-5 and TRBJ2-1; TRBD1 is a possible D gene (5 bases). This CDR3 is 16 amino acids long. The V and J ends lost 1 base and 6 bases respectively, with 16 bases between them. Germline V lookup: CDR1 MNHEY, CDR2 SVGAGI. The CDR3 sequence: CASSYYQMKRGNEQFF. CDR3 nucleotide sequence: TGTGCCAGCAGTTACTACCAAATGAAAAGGGGCAATGAGCAGTTCTTC.

The chain employs TRBV27 and TRBJ2-3, with TRBD2 identical over 8 bases. Trimming removed 5 bases from V and 2 bases from J; junction bases left unmatched: 9. The germline gives CDR1 MNHEY, CDR2 SMNVEV (reference sequence). This CDR3 has 16 amino acids. The DNA of the CDR3 is TGTGCCAGCAGTGCCCCGGGACTAGAGACCACAGATACGCAGTATTTT. As protein: CASSAPGLETTDTQYF.

J is TRBJ2-1 and V is TRBV7-6, with TRBD2 as a possible D gene (7 bases). CDR3 length: 16 amino acids. Germline CDR1 SGHVS, CDR2 FNYEAQ. V was pared by 4 bases and J by 6 bases, with 19 bases between. In nucleotides, the CDR3 is TGTGCCAGCAGCTCGGGACATTTGCGGGAGAGCAATGAGCAGTTCTTC. Protein sequence: CASSSGHLRESNEQFF.

A few counts support this clonotype. The CDR3 region is CASAYPGNTNEKLFF. CDR3 in DNA: TGTGCCAGCGCATATCCGGGGAATACTAATGAAAAACTGTTTTTT. The chain employs TRBV7-9 and TRBJ1-4; unclear D gene. In germline, CDR1 is SEHNR, CDR2 FQNEAQ (reference sequence). Trimming left V 8 bases short and J 2 bases short, with 15 bases between. This CDR3 is built from 15 residues.

The rearrangement links TRBV5-6 to TRBJ2-3, with 9 bases lining up with TRBD1. This CDR3 region has 15 residues. V gave up 2 bases and J gave up 4 bases; unmatched junction bases: 5. Germline V lookup: CDR1 SGHDT, CDR2 YYEEEE. The CDR3 is CASSFGTGKSDTQYF. The CDR3 DNA is TGTGCCAGCAGCTTCGGGACAGGGAAGTCAGATACGCAGTATTTT.

CDR3 amino acids: CASFWAGRDEQFF. The CDR3 coding sequence is TGTGCCAGCTTTTGGGCAGGGAGAGATGAGCAGTTCTTC. This chain connects TRBV7-9 to TRBJ2-1; perhaps D is TRBD1 or TRBD2 (5 bases each). CDR1 is SEHNR, CDR2 FQNEAQ, per germline (reference sequence). The CDR3 runs 13 residues. V lost 8 bases to trimming and J lost 8 bases, with 16 bases between them.

V is TRBV29-1 and J is TRBJ1-1; D may be TRBD1 (6 bases). CDR3 length: 17 residues. CDR1 and CDR2 from the germline V gene are SQVTM and ANQGSEA. The ends were cut back, 6 bases at V and 0 bases at J, with 23 bases in the middle. CDR3 in DNA: TGCAGCGTGGCGATCCGGGCAGGGGTGCCTCTGAACACTGAAGCTTTCTTT. It yields the protein CSVAIRAGVPLNTEAFF.

This clonotype was counted a few times. This chain joins TRBV7-6 and TRBJ2-1; 10 bases fit TRBD1. Germline CDR1 is SGHVS and CDR2 is FNYEAQ. The trim removed 5 bases at V and 8 bases at J, leaving 9 bases unmatched. This CDR3 has 15 amino acids. CDR3 region: CASSADRGPADEQFF. As DNA, the CDR3 is TGTGCCAGCAGCGCCGACAGGGGGCCTGCCGATGAGCAGTTCTTC.